Listed below are T cell receptor beta chains from one sample, sequenced in a study of T cell repertoires in cytomegalovirus infection. TCRdb called the reads again in MiXCR, with one record for every CDR3 protein. The table lists 450,000 to 550,000 distinct CDR3 sequences, more than 15% of them singletons. The source material was CD8+ T cells from PBMCs. Receptors were obtained from a human donor in good health (CMV status not recorded). Some clones in this sample may be carry-over from other donors' samples. CDR3s leave out the opening cysteine and the closing phenylalanine or tryptophan.

v_gene | CDR3aa
TRBV20-1 | SALARDRGYEQY
TRBV27 | ASSLSPAVTDTQY
TRBV28 | ASSQGITAF
TRBV9 | ASSEGRGGRDTQY
TRBV12-5 | ASGYTPTGGRTEAF
TRBV7-6 | VSSPRDWARLF
TRBV7-3 | ASSLLAAPTDTQY
TRBV29-1 | SVHSDTQY
TRBV7-9 | ASSSTPHNEQF
TRBV27 | ASSIDRGWSYEQY
TRBV29-1 | SVEGTVPYEQY
TRBV20-1 | SARDRGRPGYNEQF
TRBV6-5 | ASSYSAGEVDHPQH
TRBV7-9 | ASSDGRESSHEQY
TRBV25-1 | ASSPQVSLGAF
TRBV6-5 | ASSYSIAGVGMNEQY
TRBV6-2/TRBV6-3 | ASSPIAEYYAAQY
TRBV6-6 | ASSYSNDGEQF
TRBV20-1 | SARDPLAGAYNEQF
TRBV10-1 | ASSEGSDTSTDTQY
TRBV19 | ASSIDREGADTQY
TRBV7-3 | ASSPGENYGYT
TRBV7-8 | ASSPPEGPGANVLT
TRBV7-6 | ASSLNSGTRADTQY
TRBV25-1 | ASSDPGVNQPQH
TRBV27 | ASSFGVPITNEQF
TRBV19 | ATIAGEGGDGYT
TRBV20-1 | SALAGGGGDTQY
TRBV7-9 | ASSSGLAGFHEQY
TRBV24-1 | ATSDLDSNNEQF
TRBV5-5 | ASSLDRQGKISGYT